These 17 T cell receptor beta chains originate from one sample sequenced in a study of vaccination and CD4 T cells after COVID-19. No antigen has been assigned to these receptors. Cultured CD4+ T cells had their DNA profiled by the Oncomine TCR Beta short-read assay. One entry per CDR3 protein results from TCRdb running MiXCR on the PCR reads. This sample has over 20,000 distinct CDR3 sequences, with about 51% found just once. Regarding treatment: roughly ten-day PBMC culture with coronavirus spike peptide pools or control peptides (ViraFEST assay). The sample comprised CD4+ T cells from blood, cultured in vitro. The receptor source for this set is a human donor who had recovered from COVID-19.

There are a few counts of this clonotype. J is TRBJ2-5 and V is TRBV27, with a possible D match to TRBD1 (6 bases). The V end lost 7 bases, the J end lost 4 bases, and 16 bases lay between the germline ends. CDR3 length: 14 amino acids. Germline V gives CDR1 MNHEY, CDR2 SMNVEV (reference sequence). CDR3 bases: TGTGCCAGCACTTCAAGGGGGATGCGAGAGACCCAGTACTTC. The encoded protein is CASTSRGMRETQYF.

CDR3 in amino acids: CASSFRQDQPQHF. The CDR3 coding sequence is TGTGCCAGCAGCTTCCGACAGGATCAGCCCCAGCATTTT. The V gene is TRBV7-9, the J gene TRBJ1-5; D is perhaps TRBD1 (6 bases). The CDR3 covers 13 residues. Germline-derived CDR1 and CDR2 are SEHNR and FQNEAQ (reference sequence). Trimming stripped 3 bases from V and 5 bases from J, with 8 bases between.

This clonotype was counted only a few times. This chain links TRBV27 with TRBJ1-1; 8 nucleotides line up with TRBD1. The CDR3 has 14 residues. V lost 2 bases to trimming and J lost 5 bases; unmatched junction nucleotides: 4. Germline CDR1 and CDR2: MNHEY and SMNVEV (reference sequence). DNA of the CDR3: TGTGCCAGCAGTTTACGGCAGGGGGCGACTGAAGCTTTCTTT. Protein product: CASSLRQGATEAFF.

The J gene is TRBJ2-7, the V gene TRBV6-1; D is perhaps TRBD1 or TRBD2 (6 bases each). The CDR3 is made up of 13 amino acids. With 7 bases removed from V and 6 bases from J, the gap between germline ends came to 16 bases. Germline V gene data show CDR1 as MNHNS and CDR2 as SASEGT. CDR3 sequence: CASNKRGAGEQYF. The DNA of the CDR3 is TGTGCCAGCAATAAGAGGGGGGCGGGCGAGCAGTACTTC.

The V call is TRBV6-1, the J call TRBJ2-7; no definite D call. Per germline, CDR1 MNHNS and CDR2 SASEGT. This CDR3 contains 11 residues. V shed 4 bases and J shed 4 bases, with 5 bases lying between them. The CDR3 spells CASSGAYEQYF. CDR3 bases: TGTGCCAGCAGTGGGGCTTACGAGCAGTACTTC.

This rearrangement joins TRBV6-1 to TRBJ2-7; the D is unclear. Deletions cut 8 bases from V and 0 bases from J, with 11 bases between. The CDR3 consists of 13 residues. The V gene's germline CDR1 is MNHNS and CDR2 SASEGT. In nucleotides, the CDR3 is TGTGCCAGCGGACGTGGAAGCTCCTACGAGCAGTACTTC. Translation gives CASGRGSSYEQYF.

The chain uses TRBV27 and TRBJ2-1; 7 nucleotides line up with TRBD1. CDR3 size: 17 residues. Germline loops: CDR1 MNHEY, CDR2 SMNVEV (reference sequence). After removal of 2 bases from V and 3 bases from J, the junction contained 10 bases not matched to a gene. In nucleotides, the CDR3 is TGTGCCAGCAGTTTACCCCGACAGGGCAGGCTCTACAATGAGCAGTTCTTC. This encodes CASSLPRQGRLYNEQFF.

This clonotype showed up just a few times. The chain joins TRBV30 to TRBJ1-5; TRBD1 might be the D (5 bases). V lost 5 bases, J lost 1 base, and 15 bases lay in between. The CDR3 extends over 15 amino acids. The germline gives CDR1 GTSNPN, CDR2 SVGIG (reference sequence). The CDR3 sequence is CAWGEGRVSNQPQHF. CDR3 nucleotide sequence: TGTGCCTGGGGTGAGGGCAGGGTAAGCAATCAGCCCCAGCATTTT. The whole variable domain, filled in from reference TRBV30 and TRBJ1-5, reads SQTIHQWPATLVQPVGSPLSLECTVEGTSNPNLYWYRQAAGRGLQLLFYSVGIGQISSEVPQNLSASRPQDRQFILSSKKLLLSDSGFYLCAWGEGRVSNQPQHFGDGTRLSIL.

This chain connects TRBV20-1 to TRBJ1-4; possibly TRBD1 for D (6 bases). The CDR3 has 13 amino acids. CDR1 DFQATT and CDR2 SNEGSKA come from the germline V gene (reference sequence). The V end was cut by 5 bases, the J end by 4 bases, with 11 bases between. The CDR3 reads CSAPTGVNEKLFF. The CDR3 region has the DNA TGCAGTGCTCCGACAGGAGTTAATGAAAAACTGTTTTTT.

The chain has TRBV28 and TRBJ1-5; D possibly corresponds to TRBD1 (5 bases). Germline V lookup: CDR1 MDHEN, CDR2 SYDVKM. V was clipped by 5 bases and J by 3 bases, with 11 bases between them. The CDR3 sequence is 14 residues long. The CDR3: CASSRSGTNQPQHF. Here the CDR3 DNA reads TGTGCCAGCAGTAGGTCCGGGACCAATCAGCCCCAGCATTTT.

This clonotype was seen a single time. The genes are TRBV7-9 and TRBJ2-1; TRBD2 matches 9 bases. Germline V lookup: CDR1 SEHNR, CDR2 FQNEAQ (reference sequence). The V segment lost 3 bases and the J segment 6 bases; nucleotides outside the gene matches: 3. This CDR3 comprises 14 residues. The CDR3 sequence is CASSLGGGANEQFF. The CDR3 DNA follows: TGTGCCAGCAGCTTGGGCGGGGGGGCCAATGAGCAGTTCTTC.

V usage is TRBV11-2 and J usage is TRBJ2-7, with 8 bases lining up with TRBD2. The germline V gene encodes CDR1 SGHAT and CDR2 FQNNGV. The CDR3 loop spans 16 amino acids. The J segment lost 3 bases and the V segment lost 1 base, leaving 8 bases of the junction unmatched. The CDR3 sequence is CASSLGQSGSIYEQYF. In nucleotides, the CDR3 is TGTGCCAGCAGCTTAGGTCAGAGCGGGAGCATCTACGAGCAGTACTTC.

The chain employs TRBV27 and TRBJ1-5; tentative D call: TRBD1 (6 bases). V lost 5 bases, J lost 1 base, and 9 bases lay in between. Germline CDR1 and CDR2: MNHEY and SMNVEV (reference sequence). The CDR3 covers 14 residues. The CDR3 DNA sequence: TGTGCCAGCAGTGTGGGACACAGCAATCAGCCCCAGCATTTT. Translating gives CASSVGHSNQPQHF.

The chain combines TRBV24-1 with TRBJ2-5; 9 bases are shared with TRBD1. This CDR3 is built from 17 residues. The V gene end was trimmed by 3 bases and the J gene end by 5 bases; junction bases not matched to a gene: 12. In germline, CDR1 is KGHDR, CDR2 SFDVKD. The CDR3 sequence: CATSDPLPGQGLETQYF. The CDR3 DNA reads TGTGCCACCAGTGATCCCCTCCCGGGACAGGGTTTGGAGACCCAGTACTTC.

CDR3 in DNA: TGTGCCAGCAGTGGATCCAGTGGGGCTAACTATGGCTACACCTTC. This translates into CASSGSSGANYGYTF. V gene TRBV6-1 combines with J gene TRBJ1-2; D ambiguous. CDR3 size: 15 residues. V lost 4 bases and J 0 bases, leaving 12 bases between the germline ends. Germline V gene lookup returns CDR1 MNHNS and CDR2 SASEGT.

This clonotype appeared once. CDR3 in amino acids: CASSEERSSYNSPLHF. The CDR3 DNA reads as TGTGCCAGCAGTGAGGAGAGGAGCTCCTATAATTCACCCCTCCACTTT. V and J are TRBV2 and TRBJ1-6; the D is unclear. With 3 bases removed from V and 0 bases from J, the gap between germline ends came to 9 bases. The CDR3 sequence is 16 residues long. CDR1 and CDR2 from the germline V gene are SNHLY and FYNNEI.

The gene calls are TRBV19 and TRBJ1-5; 7 bases line up with TRBD1. The germline V gene encodes CDR1 LNHDA and CDR2 SQIVND (reference sequence). The ends lost 3 bases at V and 7 bases at J; junction bases unmatched: 12. The CDR3 covers 16 residues. The CDR3, as DNA: TGTGCCAGTAGTATCCCCTTACAGGGGTTTGGACAGCCCCAGCATTTT. Protein sequence: CASSIPLQGFGQPQHF.